The rows below give T cell receptor beta chains drawn from one sample of a study of cytomegalovirus exposure and HLA in healthy donors. Profiling relied on immunoSEQ multiplex PCR, and the TCRdb table lists in-frame clones only, not all of them. This table has some 130,000 clones, approximately 80% appearing once. Sequenced: PBMCs. The receptor set was obtained from a woman between 55 and 75 years old in good health and CMV-seronegative. Both conserved end residues are part of each CDR3. A D gene is named only where the DNA matches it firmly. A row's size may be missing; if present it is once, few, many or a size class.

length	V	D	J	size	DNA	CDR3
16	TRBV5-1	NA	TRBJ2-2	few	TGCGCCAGCAGCTTGAACGTAATAGAGAACACCGGGGAGCTGTTTTTT	CASSLNVIENTGELFF
13	TRBV7-9	NA	TRBJ2-7	NA	TGTGCCAGCAGCTACCAGGGCAGAGACGAGCAGTACTTC	CASSYQGRDEQYF
15	TRBV15	NA	TRBJ1-4	NA	TGTGCCACCAGCAGAGATCAGGCAGGGAACGAAAAACTGTTTTTT	CATSRDQAGNEKLFF
15	TRBV6-4	TRBD1	TRBJ2-1	NA	TGTGCCAGCAGCATGACAGGGGGTTTAGGCAATGAGCAGTTCTTC	CASSMTGGLGNEQFF
11	TRBV29-1	NA	TRBJ2-3	NA	TGCAGCGTAGCCCTCACAGATACGCAGTATTTT	CSVALTDTQYF
16	TRBV5-1	TRBD2	TRBJ2-1	NA	TGCGCCAGCAGCTCCACCCCGACTAGCGGGAGGAATGAGCAGTTCTTC	CASSSTPTSGRNEQFF
15	TRBV6-1	TRBD1	TRBJ2-1	once	TGTGCCAGCTACGCGGGACAGGGTTTCATAAATGAGCAGTTCTTC	CASYAGQGFINEQFF
14	TRBV11-3	TRBD1	TRBJ2-7	once	TGTGCCAGCAGCTTAGCCGGACAGGGGTACGAGCAGTACTTC	CASSLAGQGYEQYF
14	TRBV6-1	NA	TRBJ1-1	few	TGTGCCAGCACCCGGGAACAGATGAACACTGAAGCTTTCTTT	CASTREQMNTEAFF
14	TRBV27	TRBD2	TRBJ2-7	NA	TGTGCCAGCAGTTTTGGCGGGAGTGGCTACGAGCAGTACTTC	CASSFGGSGYEQYF
15	TRBV5-1	NA	TRBJ2-7	NA	TGCGCCAGCAGCTTGGGCCCGACAACCACCTACGAGCAGTACTTC	CASSLGPTTTYEQYF
14	TRBV7-8	NA	TRBJ1-5	NA	TGTGCCAGCAGCTCCAGGCCTAGCAATCAGCCCCAGCATTTT	CASSSRPSNQPQHF
19	TRBV6-4	TRBD2	TRBJ2-2	NA	TGTGCCAGCAGTTCCACCGCACTAGCGGGGGGCATGAACACCGGGGAGCTGTTTTTT	CASSSTALAGGMNTGELFF
17	TRBV5-1	TRBD2	TRBJ2-1	NA	TGCGCCAGCAGCTTGGTTCGGATGGAGCGGGGGTACAATGAGCAGTTCTTC	CASSLVRMERGYNEQFF
15	TRBV5-1	NA	TRBJ1-6	NA	TGCGCCAGCAGCTTGGCCAGCTCCTATAATTCACCCCTCCACTTT	CASSLASSYNSPLHF
15	TRBV28	NA	TRBJ1-1	NA	TGTGCCAGCAGTTTTAAGGGCAGGGGTAACACTGAAGCTTTCTTT	CASSFKGRGNTEAFF
16	TRBV4-1	NA	TRBJ1-2	NA	TGCGCCAGCAGCGAAATGTACGGGGGGGGGTATGATGGCTACACCTTC	CASSEMYGGGYDGYTF
17	TRBV27	NA	TRBJ1-4	few	TGTGCCAGCAGTTTATACTATCCAGGGCCAACTAATGAAAAACTGTTTTTT	CASSLYYPGPTNEKLFF
15	TRBV5-1	NA	TRBJ2-2	few	TGCGCCAGCTCTTTGGGGGCCGCGAGCACCGGGGAGCTGTTTTTT	CASSLGAASTGELFF
14	TRBV2	TRBD1	TRBJ1-2	NA	TGTGCCAGCAGTGCCCGGACAGGGACCTATGGCTACACCTTC	CASSARTGTYGYTF
13	TRBV18	TRBD1	TRBJ2-5	NA	TGTGCCAGCTCACAGGACAGGGGTGAGACCCAGTACTTC	CASSQDRGETQYF
14	TRBV5-1	TRBD2	TRBJ2-4	NA	TGCGCCAGCAGCTTCGCTAGCGGGAGAAACATTCAGTACTTC	CASSFASGRNIQYF
16	TRBV18	NA	TRBJ1-3	NA	TGTGCCAGCTCACCACTCTCGGGGATCGCTGGAAACACCATATATTTT	CASSPLSGIAGNTIYF
20	TRBV4-1	NA	TRBJ1-1	once	TGCGCCAGCAGCCAAGTCCAGACGGGGGTAGGGTTTCGGGGGGACACTGAAGCTTTCTTT	CASSQVQTGVGFRGDTEAFF
19	TRBV28	TRBD2	TRBJ2-3	NA	TGTGCCAGCAGTTTACCCCGTTTGGGTCTAGCGGGATTCGCAGATACGCAGTATTTT	CASSLPRLGLAGFADTQYF
15	TRBV29-1	NA	TRBJ2-3	few	TGCAGCGTTGAAGATGCTGCGGGACGCACAGATACGCAGTATTTT	CSVEDAAGRTDTQYF
13	TRBV5-6	TRBD2	TRBJ2-7	NA	TGTGCCAGCAGCTTGGGACTAGCGGACGAGCAGTACTTC	CASSLGLADEQYF
17	TRBV11-3	TRBD2	TRBJ2-7	few	TGTGCCAGCAGCTCTCTTAGCGGGAGGGTCTTTTCGCCCGAGCAGTACTTC	CASSSLSGRVFSPEQYF
15	TRBV19	TRBD1	TRBJ2-7	NA	TGTGCCAGTAGTATACGGTCAGGGGGCTCCTACGAGCAGTACTTC	CASSIRSGGSYEQYF
14	TRBV7-9	TRBD1	TRBJ1-5	NA	TGTGCCAGCAGCTCAGACAGGGTCAATCAGCCCCAGCATTTT	CASSSDRVNQPQHF
18	TRBV29-1	NA	TRBJ2-3	NA	TGCAGCGTTGACTCTCACTACCCACTCGGCTCTAGCACAGATACGCAGTATTTT	CSVDSHYPLGSSTDTQYF
16	TRBV5-4	TRBD1	TRBJ1-4	NA	TGTGCCAGCAGCTTGGCCCAAACAGGGGGGAGTGAAAAACTGTTTTTT	CASSLAQTGGSEKLFF
13	TRBV7-3	NA	TRBJ2-1	few	TGTGCCAGCAGTCGCGGGGCGAACAATGAGCAGTTCTTC	CASSRGANNEQFF
14	TRBV11-3	NA	TRBJ2-1	NA	TGTGCCAGCAGCTTAGAGACTAGTAGCAATGAGCAGTTCTTC	CASSLETSSNEQFF
15	TRBV15	NA	TRBJ1-5	NA	TGTGCCACCAGCAGATTCCTAGGTAGCAATCAGCCCCAGCATTTT	CATSRFLGSNQPQHF
16	TRBV18	TRBD2	TRBJ2-1	NA	TGTGCCAGCTCACCAGGGGCGGGAGGGCCCGTGGATGAGCAGTTCTTC	CASSPGAGGPVDEQFF
15	TRBV5-4	TRBD2	TRBJ2-1	NA	TGTGCCAGCAGCCCAGCCGGGACTAGCGGGCGGGAGCAGTTCTTC	CASSPAGTSGREQFF
14	TRBV11-2	TRBD1	TRBJ1-2	NA	TGTGCCAGCAGCAAACCCGGGACAGGGGAAGGCTACACCTTC	CASSKPGTGEGYTF
18	TRBV4-2	TRBD2	TRBJ2-1	once	TGTGCCAGCAGCCGACCAGAAGCGGGGCCTTCCAAGAGGAATGAGCAGTTCTTC	CASSRPEAGPSKRNEQFF
15	TRBV5-1	NA	TRBJ2-7	NA	TGCGCCAGCAGCTTGGGAGGAGGCCGAGCCTACGAGCAGTACTTC	CASSLGGGRAYEQYF
18	TRBV10-1	TRBD2	TRBJ2-1	NA	TGCGCCAGCAGTGAACAACTCGGGACTAGCGGGAGGGCTTCTGAGCAGTTCTTC	CASSEQLGTSGRASEQFF
15	TRBV5-1	TRBD1	TRBJ2-7	NA	TGCGCCAGCAGCAGGGACAGTCAGTTCTCCTACGAGCAGTACTTC	CASSRDSQFSYEQYF
14	TRBV30	TRBD1	TRBJ2-7	NA	TGTGCCTGGAGTGCCCCGGGACAGCCCTACGAGCAGTACTTC	CAWSAPGQPYEQYF